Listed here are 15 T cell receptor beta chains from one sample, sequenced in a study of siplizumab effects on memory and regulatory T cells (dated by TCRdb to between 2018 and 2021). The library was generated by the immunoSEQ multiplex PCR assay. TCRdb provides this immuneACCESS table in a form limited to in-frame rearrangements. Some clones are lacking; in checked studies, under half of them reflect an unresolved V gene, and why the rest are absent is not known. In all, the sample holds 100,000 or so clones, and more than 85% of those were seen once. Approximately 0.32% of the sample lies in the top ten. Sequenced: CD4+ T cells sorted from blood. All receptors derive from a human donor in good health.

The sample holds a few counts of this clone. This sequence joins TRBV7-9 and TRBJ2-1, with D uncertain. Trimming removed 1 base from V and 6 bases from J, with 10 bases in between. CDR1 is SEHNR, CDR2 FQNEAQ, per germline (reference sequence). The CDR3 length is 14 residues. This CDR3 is CASSLGVRVNEQFF. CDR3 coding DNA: TGTGCCAGCAGCTTAGGGGTTCGCGTCAATGAGCAGTTCTTC.

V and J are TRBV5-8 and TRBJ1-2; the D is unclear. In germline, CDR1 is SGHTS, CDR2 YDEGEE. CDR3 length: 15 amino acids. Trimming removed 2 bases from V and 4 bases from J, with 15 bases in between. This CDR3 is CASSLSGVGGYGYTF. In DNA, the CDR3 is TGTGCCAGCAGCTTATCGGGTGTAGGCGGCTATGGCTACACCTTC.

This CDR3 reads CASSLGGSAGELFF. The CDR3 bases are TGTGCCAGCAGCTTAGGCGGGAGTGCCGGGGAGCTGTTTTTT. The chain carries TRBV7-2 and TRBJ2-2; 7 bases match TRBD2. Germline V gene sequence: CDR1 SGHTA, CDR2 FQGNSA. With 1 base clipped from V and 6 bases from J, the junction kept 2 bases outside the gene matches. The CDR3 runs 14 residues.

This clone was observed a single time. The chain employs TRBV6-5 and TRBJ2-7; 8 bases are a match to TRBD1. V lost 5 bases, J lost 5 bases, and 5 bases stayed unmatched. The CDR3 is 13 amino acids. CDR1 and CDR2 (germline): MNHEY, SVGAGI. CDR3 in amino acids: CASSKGQGHEQYF. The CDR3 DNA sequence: TGTGCCAGCAGTAAAGGACAGGGCCACGAGCAGTACTTC.

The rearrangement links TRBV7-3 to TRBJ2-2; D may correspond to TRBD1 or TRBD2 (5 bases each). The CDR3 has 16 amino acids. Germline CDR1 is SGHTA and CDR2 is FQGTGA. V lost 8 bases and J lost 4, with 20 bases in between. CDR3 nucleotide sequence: TGTGCCAGCTCTAAGGGTGGGGGAATGACCACCGGGGAGCTGTTTTTT. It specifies CASSKGGGMTTGELFF.

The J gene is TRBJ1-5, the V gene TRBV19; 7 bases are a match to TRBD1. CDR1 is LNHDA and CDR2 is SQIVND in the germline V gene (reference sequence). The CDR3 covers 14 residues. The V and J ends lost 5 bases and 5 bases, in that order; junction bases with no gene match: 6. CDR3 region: CASSPQGSDQPQHF. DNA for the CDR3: TGTGCCAGTAGTCCACAGGGGAGCGATCAGCCCCAGCATTTT. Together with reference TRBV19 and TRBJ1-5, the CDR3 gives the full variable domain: DGGITQSPKYLFRKEGQNVTLSCEQNLNHDAMYWYRQDPGQGLRLIYYSQIVNDFQKGDIAEGYSVSREKKESFPLTVTSAQKNPTAFYLCASSPQGSDQPQHFGDGTRLSIL.

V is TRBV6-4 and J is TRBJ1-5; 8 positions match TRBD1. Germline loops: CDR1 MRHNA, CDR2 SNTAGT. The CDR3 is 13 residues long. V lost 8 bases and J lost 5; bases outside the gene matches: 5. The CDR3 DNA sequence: TGTGCCAGCGGTGGACAGGGCTATCAGCCCCAGCATTTT. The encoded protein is CASGGQGYQPQHF.

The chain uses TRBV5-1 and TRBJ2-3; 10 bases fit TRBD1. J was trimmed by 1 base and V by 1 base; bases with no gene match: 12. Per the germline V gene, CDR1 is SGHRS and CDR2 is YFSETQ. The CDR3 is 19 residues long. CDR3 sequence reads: CASSLFPTGGLVGTDTQYF. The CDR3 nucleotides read TGCGCCAGCAGCTTGTTCCCGACAGGGGGCTTGGTCGGCACAGATACGCAGTATTTT.

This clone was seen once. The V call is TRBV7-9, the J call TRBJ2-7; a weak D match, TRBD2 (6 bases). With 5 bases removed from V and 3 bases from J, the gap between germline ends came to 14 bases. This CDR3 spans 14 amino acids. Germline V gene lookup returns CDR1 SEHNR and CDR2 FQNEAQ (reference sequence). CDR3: CASSPYSGNYEQYF. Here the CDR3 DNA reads TGTGCCAGCAGCCCCTATAGCGGAAACTACGAGCAGTACTTC.

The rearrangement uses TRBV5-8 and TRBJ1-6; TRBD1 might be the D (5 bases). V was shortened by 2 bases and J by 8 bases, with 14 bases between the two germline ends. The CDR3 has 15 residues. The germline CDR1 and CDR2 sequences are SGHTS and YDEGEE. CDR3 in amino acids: CASSLGQGRHSPLHF. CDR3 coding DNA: TGTGCCAGCAGCTTAGGGCAGGGCCGACATTCACCCCTCCACTTT.

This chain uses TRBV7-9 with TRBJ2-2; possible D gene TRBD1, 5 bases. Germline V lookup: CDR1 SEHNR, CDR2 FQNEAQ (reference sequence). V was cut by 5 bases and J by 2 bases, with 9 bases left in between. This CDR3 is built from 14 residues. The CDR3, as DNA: TGTGCCAGCAGCCTGACAGTTAACACCGGGGAGCTGTTTTTT. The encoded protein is CASSLTVNTGELFF.

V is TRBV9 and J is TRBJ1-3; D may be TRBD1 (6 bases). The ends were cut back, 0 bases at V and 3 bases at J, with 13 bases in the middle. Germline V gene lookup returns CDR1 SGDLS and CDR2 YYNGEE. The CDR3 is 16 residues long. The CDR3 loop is CASSVGRGAFGNTIYF. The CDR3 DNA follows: TGTGCCAGCAGCGTAGGGCGGGGGGCTTTTGGAAACACCATATATTTT.

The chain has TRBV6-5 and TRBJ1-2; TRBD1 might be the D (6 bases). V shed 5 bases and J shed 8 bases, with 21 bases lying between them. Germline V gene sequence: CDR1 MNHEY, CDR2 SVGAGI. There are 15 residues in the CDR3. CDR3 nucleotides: TGTGCCAGCAGTGGCCGACAGGATTTATACAAGGGCTACACCTTC. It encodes CASSGRQDLYKGYTF.

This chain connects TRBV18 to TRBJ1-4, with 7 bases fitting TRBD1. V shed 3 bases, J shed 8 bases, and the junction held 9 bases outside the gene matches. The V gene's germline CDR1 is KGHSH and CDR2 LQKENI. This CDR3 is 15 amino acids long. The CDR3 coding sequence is TGTGCCAGCTCACCGGAAACAGGGGTCTGGGAAAAACTGTTTTTT. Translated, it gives CASSPETGVWEKLFF.

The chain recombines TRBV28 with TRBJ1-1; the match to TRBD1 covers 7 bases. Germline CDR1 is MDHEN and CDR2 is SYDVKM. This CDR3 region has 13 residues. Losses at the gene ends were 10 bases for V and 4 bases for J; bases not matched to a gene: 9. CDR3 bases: TGTGCCACCTTATACCCAGGGGGCACTGAAGCTTTCTTT. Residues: CATLYPGGTEAFF.